The T cell receptor beta chain described here comes from a study of neurological immune-mediated disorders. From the 5' RACE reads, TCRdb called clonotypes with MiXCR, one entry per CDR3 protein. The sample has some 32,000 distinct CDR3 sequences, 15% seen once; the top ten hold around 25%. This clonotype was seen repeatedly, ten times or more. The V and J ends lost 3 bases and 1 base respectively, with 4 bases between them. The CDR3 consists of 12 residues. The unsorted libraries were made from 2 million PBMCs kept at -80 C. The source of this sequence is an older man in good health. Sequencing input: PBMCs. This chain links TRBV12-3 or TRBV12-4 with TRBJ2-7, with D unresolved. The CDR3 nucleotides read TGTGCCAGCAGTTTCGGGTCCTACGAGCAGTACTTC. It specifies CASSFGSYEQYF.